This note documents a single T cell receptor (beta chain) sequence. This specimen comes from a study of T cell changes during pregnancy in multiple sclerosis. CDR1 is ENHRY, CDR2 SYGVKD, per germline. The V end was cut by 2 bases, the J end by 6 bases, with 7 bases between. CDR3 length: 12 residues. Data came from immunoSEQ multiplex PCR; TCRdb stores just in-frame clones and leaves some out. This table holds more than 45,000 clones, approximately 94% found once. This clonotype was sampled from a female donor with multiple sclerosis, enrolled in a pregnancy study. Sample: CD4+ T cells from peripheral blood mononuclear cells, taken in the second trimester of pregnancy. The chain employs TRBV10-3 and TRBJ1-2, with D perhaps matching TRBD1 (5 bases). This CDR3 reads CAISERGDGYTF. The DNA of the CDR3 is TGTGCCATCAGTGAGCGGGGGGATGGCTACACCTTC.